The 6 T cell receptor beta chains reported below all come from one sample, sequenced in a study of T-cell reconstitution after alpha-beta-depleted transplantation in children. Using unique molecular identifiers, the investigators prepared the TCRbeta library. Each CDR3 protein is one row after TCRdb ran MiXCR on the PCR reads. Of under 450,000 distinct CDR3 sequences listed, roughly 13% are singletons. The sample was PBMCs, taken from the stem cell graft. Source of these receptors: a human donor who donated a stem cell graft to a child with Fanconi anemia.

This clonotype has a count of ten or more. The gene calls are TRBV14 and TRBJ2-1; the match to TRBD2 covers 9 bases. Germline V gives CDR1 SGHDN, CDR2 FVKESK. J gave up 9 bases and V 3 bases, and 9 bases lay outside the gene matches. CDR3 length: 15 residues. The CDR3 loop is CASSHLSSGAFEQFF. The CDR3 nucleotides are TGTGCCAGCAGCCATTTATCTAGCGGGGCCTTTGAGCAGTTCTTC.

There are a few counts of this clonotype. V is TRBV6-1 and J is TRBJ2-1, with D hard to call. Germline V gives CDR1 MNHNS, CDR2 SASEGT. This CDR3 is 15 amino acids long. The V end was cut by 3 bases, the J end by 0 bases, with 9 bases between. The CDR3 DNA reads as TGTGCCAGCAGTGAGGGAAGTCGCTCCTACAATGAGCAGTTCTTC. It encodes CASSEGSRSYNEQFF.

The table lists this clonotype with a few counts. This sequence joins TRBV30 and TRBJ2-7; D might be TRBD1 (6 bases). Trimming cost V 0 bases and J 3 bases, with 12 bases left between them. Per the germline V gene, CDR1 is GTSNPN and CDR2 is SVGIG (reference sequence). The CDR3 extends over 14 amino acids. CDR3 in amino acids: CAWSVRQGHYEQYF. The CDR3 nucleotides read TGTGCCTGGAGTGTACGGCAGGGGCACTACGAGCAGTACTTC.

This clonotype showed up just a few times. V gene TRBV20-1 combines with J gene TRBJ2-3; 9 positions agree with TRBD1. The germline V gene has CDR1 DFQATT and CDR2 SNEGSKA (reference sequence). The CDR3 has 17 residues. J gave up 1 base and V 3 bases, and 11 bases lay outside the gene matches. The CDR3 region has the DNA TGCAGTGCTAGGGGTTCCGGGACAGGGCTCCGCACAGATACGCAGTATTTT. Amino acid sequence: CSARGSGTGLRTDTQYF.

This clonotype has a count of ten or more. DNA of the CDR3: TGCGCCAGCAGCCTCAAGTGGGAGAACACTGAAGCTTTCTTT. Its protein product is CASSLKWENTEAFF. J is TRBJ1-1 and V is TRBV4-1; no clear D. CDR1 and CDR2 from the germline V gene are MGHRA and YSYEKL. The CDR3 is 14 amino acids. The V end was cut by 4 bases, the J end by 1 base, with 10 bases between.

This clonotype was seen many times. The chain couples TRBV7-9 to TRBJ2-7, with D possibly matching TRBD1 (6 bases). V lost 3 bases, J lost 5 bases, and 14 bases lay in between. This CDR3 has 14 residues. CDR1 is SEHNR, CDR2 FQNEAQ, per germline (reference sequence). The DNA for the CDR3 is TGTGCCAGCAGCTTGTTCCAGGGGATTGACGAGCAGTACGTC. Translated: CASSLFQGIDEQYV.